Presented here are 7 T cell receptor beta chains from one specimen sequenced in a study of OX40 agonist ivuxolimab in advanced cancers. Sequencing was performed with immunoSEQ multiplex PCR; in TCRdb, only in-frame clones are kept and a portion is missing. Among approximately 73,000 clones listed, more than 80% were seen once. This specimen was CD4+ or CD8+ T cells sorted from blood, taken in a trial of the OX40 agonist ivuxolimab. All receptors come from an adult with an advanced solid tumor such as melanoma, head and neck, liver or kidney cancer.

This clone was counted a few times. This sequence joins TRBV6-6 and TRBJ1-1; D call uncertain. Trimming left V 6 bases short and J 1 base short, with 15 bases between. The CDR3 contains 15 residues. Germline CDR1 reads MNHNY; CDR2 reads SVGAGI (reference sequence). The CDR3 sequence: CASRRPQPPNTEAFF. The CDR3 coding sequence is TGTGCCAGCAGGAGACCGCAGCCTCCGAACACTGAAGCTTTCTTT.

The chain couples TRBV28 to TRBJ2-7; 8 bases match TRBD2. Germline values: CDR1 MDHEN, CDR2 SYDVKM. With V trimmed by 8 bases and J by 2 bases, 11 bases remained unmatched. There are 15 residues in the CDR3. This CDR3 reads CASASGGTLPYEQYF. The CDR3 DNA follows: TGTGCCAGCGCCTCGGGGGGGACTCTGCCCTACGAGCAGTACTTC.

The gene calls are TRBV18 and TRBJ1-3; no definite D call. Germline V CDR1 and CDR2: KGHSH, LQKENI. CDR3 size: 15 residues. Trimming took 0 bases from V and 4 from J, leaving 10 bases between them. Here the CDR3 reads CASSPPGNHGNTIYF. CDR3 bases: TGTGCCAGCTCACCACCAGGGAACCACGGAAACACCATATATTTT. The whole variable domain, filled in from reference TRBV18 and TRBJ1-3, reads NAGVMQNPRHLVRRRGQEARLRCSPMKGHSHVYWYRQLPEEGLKFMVYLQKENIIDESGMPKERFSAEFPKEGPSILRIQQVVRGDSAAYFCASSPPGNHGNTIYFGEGSWLTVV.

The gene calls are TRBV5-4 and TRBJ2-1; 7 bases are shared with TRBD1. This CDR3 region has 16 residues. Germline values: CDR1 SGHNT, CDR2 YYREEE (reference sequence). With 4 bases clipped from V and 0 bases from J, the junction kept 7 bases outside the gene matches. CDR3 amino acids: CASSPGRDSSYNEQFF. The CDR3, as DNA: TGTGCCAGCAGCCCGGGTCGGGACAGCTCCTACAATGAGCAGTTCTTC.

The CDR3 region has the DNA TGCAGCGGAAATCAAGGGTCTAATGAAAAACTGTTTTTT. Translated, it gives CSGNQGSNEKLFF. This chain connects TRBV29-1 to TRBJ1-4; D unresolved. This CDR3 spans 13 amino acids. CDR1 and CDR2 (germline): SQVTM, ANQGSEA. Trimming left V 7 bases short and J 3 bases short, with 12 bases between. Variable domain in full (rest from reference TRBV29-1 and TRBJ1-4): SAVISQKPSRDICQRGTSLTIQCQVDSQVTMMFWYRQQPGQSLTLIATANQGSEATYESGFVIDKFPISRPNLTFSTLTVSNMSPEDSSIYLCSGNQGSNEKLFFGSGTQLSVL.

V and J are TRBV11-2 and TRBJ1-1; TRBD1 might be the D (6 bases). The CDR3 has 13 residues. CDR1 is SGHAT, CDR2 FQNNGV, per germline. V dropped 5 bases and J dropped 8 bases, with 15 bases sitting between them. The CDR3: CASSINRDLEAFF. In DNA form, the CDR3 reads TGTGCCAGCAGCATTAACAGGGATTTGGAAGCTTTCTTT.

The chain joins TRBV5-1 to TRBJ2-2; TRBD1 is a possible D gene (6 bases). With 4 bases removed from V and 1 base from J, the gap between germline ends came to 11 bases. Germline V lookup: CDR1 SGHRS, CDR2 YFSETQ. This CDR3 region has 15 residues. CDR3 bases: TGCGCCAGCAGCCAGGGGAGAGAGAACACCGGGGAGCTGTTTTTT. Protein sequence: CASSQGRENTGELFF.